These 6 T cell receptor beta chains were all obtained from the same sample, sequenced in a study of cytomegalovirus exposure and HLA in healthy donors. The PCR had 60 Vbeta and 13 Jbeta primers. TCRdb keeps only in-frame clones here, not all; method: immunoSEQ multiplex PCR. In the table there are some 120,000 clones, around 10% of which are singletons. Sequencing used PBMCs. The source of these receptors is a young man in good health and CMV-seronegative.

The chain has TRBV7-2 and TRBJ2-7; possibly TRBD2 for D (5 bases). Germline CDR1 and CDR2: SGHTA and FQGNSA. V was shortened by 5 bases and J by 4 bases, with 12 bases between the two germline ends. The CDR3 runs 13 residues. CDR3 protein: CASSPWTGYEQYF. DNA of the CDR3: TGTGCCAGCAGCCCGTGGACGGGGTACGAGCAGTACTTC.

Notes on this clone: One end of the junction does not line up with germline, which may come from a read error. The rearrangement joins TRBV7-9 to TRBJ2-7, with TRBD2 as a possible D gene (7 bases). The germline gives CDR1 SEHNR, CDR2 FQNEAQ (reference sequence). The CDR3 has 15 amino acids. The CDR3 DNA is TGTACCAGCAGCCTAGTAATAGGGGGGGCCTACGAGCAGTACTTC. It encodes CTSSLVIGGAYEQYF.

There are a few counts of this clone. The genes are TRBV18 and TRBJ2-5, with a possible D match to TRBD2 (6 bases). V gave up 3 bases and J gave up 5 bases, with 7 bases separating them. The CDR3 sequence is 12 residues long. CDR1 and CDR2 (germline): KGHSH, LQKENI. The CDR3, as DNA: TGTGCCAGCTCACCTGGGGGGGAGACCCAGTACTTC. Translated: CASSPGGETQYF.

The chain couples TRBV27 to TRBJ1-6; 7 positions agree with TRBD1. J was trimmed by 10 bases and V by 4 bases; bases with no gene match: 13. Germline CDR1 is MNHEY and CDR2 is SMNVEV (reference sequence). There are 16 residues in the CDR3. The DNA of the CDR3 is TGTGCCAGCAGTTCCCCTCCGACAGGGCTAAACTCACCCCTCCACTTT. Amino acids: CASSSPPTGLNSPLHF.

The chain joins TRBV7-2 to TRBJ1-1; TRBD1 might be the D (6 bases). The CDR3 contains 12 residues. Trimming removed 6 bases from V and 5 bases from J, with 10 bases in between. Germline V gene data show CDR1 as SGHTA and CDR2 as FQGNSA. CDR3 residues: CASSQGWTEAFF. As DNA, the CDR3 is TGTGCCAGCAGTCAGGGGTGGACTGAAGCTTTCTTT.

V and J are TRBV7-2 and TRBJ1-5; D unclear. This CDR3 region has 15 residues. Trimming removed 1 base at V and 3 bases at J, with 10 bases between. The germline V gene has CDR1 SGHTA and CDR2 FQGNSA. The CDR3 DNA reads TGTGCCAGCAGCTTAGGGAACAGTCCCAATCAGCCCCAGCATTTT. Protein: CASSLGNSPNQPQHF.